Below, 30 T cell receptor beta chains from the same sample are listed, as sequenced in a study of T cell repertoires in cytomegalovirus infection. MiXCR, applied by TCRdb to the reads, yields one record per CDR3 protein. Among approximately 470,000 distinct CDR3 sequences listed, under 55% were seen once. What these receptors recognize is not known. Sequencing used cultured PBMCs, obtained from culture after CMV antigen stimulation. The receptor source for this set is a human donor in good health (CMV status not recorded). Some clones in this sample may be carry-over from other donors' samples.

This rearrangement joins TRBV6-1 to TRBJ2-5, with a tentative D call TRBD2 (5 bases). V dropped 1 base and J dropped 0 bases, with 6 bases sitting between them. This CDR3 contains 14 residues. The germline V gene encodes CDR1 MNHNS and CDR2 SASEGT. This CDR3 is CASSEVGNQETQYF. CDR3 nucleotides: TGTGCCAGCAGTGAAGTCGGGAACCAAGAGACCCAGTACTTC.

The chain links TRBV7-8 to TRBJ2-1, with TRBD2 matching over 7 bases. Losses at the gene ends were 3 bases for V and 3 bases for J; bases not matched to a gene: 5. Germline V lookup: CDR1 SGHVS, CDR2 FQNEAQ. This CDR3 has 15 amino acids. The CDR3 here is CASSLWGGGYNEQFF. DNA for the CDR3: TGTGCCAGCAGCTTGTGGGGCGGGGGCTACAATGAGCAGTTCTTC.

A few counts support this clonotype. The CDR3 loop reads CASSPRDGRYEQYF. For the CDR3, the DNA is TGTGCCAGCAGTCCCCGGGACGGGCGCTACGAGCAGTACTTC. The chain uses TRBV6-1 and TRBJ2-7; D may correspond to TRBD1 or TRBD2 (5 bases each). Germline loops: CDR1 MNHNS, CDR2 SASEGT. The CDR3 spans 14 residues. The ends were cut back, 5 bases at V and 3 bases at J, with 14 bases in the middle.

This rearrangement joins TRBV10-3 to TRBJ1-1; D not certain. The CDR3 covers 15 residues. The germline CDR1 and CDR2 sequences are ENHRY and SYGVKD. V lost 0 bases, J lost 5 bases, and 13 bases lay in between. Here the CDR3 reads CAISESTIGRTEAFF. The CDR3 region has the DNA TGTGCCATCAGTGAGTCGACTATTGGGAGAACTGAAGCTTTCTTT.

This clonotype appeared a few times. The chain uses TRBV4-1 and TRBJ1-5; the match to TRBD1 covers 9 bases. This CDR3 has 19 residues. Germline CDR1 is MGHRA and CDR2 is YSYEKL. V lost 4 bases to trimming and J lost 2 bases; unmatched junction nucleotides: 15. CDR3 coding DNA: TGCGCCAGCAGCCCCCTCCACCTACAGGGGGCGGCAGGCAATCAGCCCCAGCATTTT. It translates to CASSPLHLQGAAGNQPQHF.

This clonotype was found a few times. The V call is TRBV7-2, the J call TRBJ2-3; D is uncertain. This CDR3 contains 12 residues. The V and J ends lost 5 bases and 5 bases respectively, with 8 bases between them. Germline CDR1 reads SGHTA; CDR2 reads FQGNSA. In nucleotides, the CDR3 is TGTGCCAGCAGCCCCGCAATAGATACGCAGTATTTT. Protein product: CASSPAIDTQYF.

This clonotype was seen a handful of times. This chain uses TRBV6-1 with TRBJ1-2; possible D gene TRBD1, 5 bases. The CDR3 runs 14 residues. Germline CDR1 and CDR2: MNHNS and SASEGT. Trimming shortened V by 2 bases and J by 5 bases, and 12 bases separated the two germline ends. The CDR3 region has the DNA TGTGCCAGCAGTGAAAGCGGGGGGGGGTATGGCTACACCTTC. Residues: CASSESGGGYGYTF.

V usage is TRBV19 and J usage is TRBJ1-1, with a tentative D call TRBD1 (6 bases). The V gene lost 5 bases and the J gene lost 0 bases, with 10 bases spanning the gap. Germline CDR1 reads LNHDA; CDR2 reads SQIVND (reference sequence). This CDR3 has 14 residues. For the CDR3, the DNA is TGTGCCAGTAGTGACAGGAACATGAACACTGAAGCTTTCTTT. Translation gives CASSDRNMNTEAFF.

This clonotype was picked up a small number of times. The rearrangement joins TRBV7-2 to TRBJ2-5; tentative D call: TRBD2 (5 bases). Per germline, CDR1 SGHTA and CDR2 FQGNSA. V was pared by 5 bases and J by 2 bases, with 12 bases between. The CDR3 is 14 amino acids. The CDR3 spells CASSLMSGQETQYF. The DNA for the CDR3 is TGTGCCAGCAGCCTGATGAGCGGACAAGAGACCCAGTACTTC.

This rearrangement joins TRBV5-1 to TRBJ2-5, with 14 bases fitting TRBD2. The CDR3 covers 16 residues. The junction had 7 bases not matched to a gene; V was cut back by 4 bases and J by 5 bases. Germline V gives CDR1 SGHRS, CDR2 YFSETQ. In DNA form, the CDR3 reads TGCGCCAGCAGCCGGGGACTAGCGGGAGTCGGGGAGACCCAGTACTTC. Encoded protein: CASSRGLAGVGETQYF.

This clonotype was seen a few times. The J gene is TRBJ1-5, the V gene TRBV7-2, with D unclear. Germline lookup yields CDR1 SGHTA and CDR2 FQGNSA. This CDR3 is built from 15 residues. V was shortened by 1 base and J by 5 bases, with 12 bases between the two germline ends. CDR3: CASSLGWAAYQPQHF. As DNA, the CDR3 is TGTGCCAGCAGCTTAGGATGGGCAGCCTATCAGCCCCAGCATTTT.

The rearrangement joins TRBV20-1 to TRBJ1-3, with TRBD1 identical over 8 bases. The germline CDR1 and CDR2 sequences are DFQATT and SNEGSKA (reference sequence). The CDR3 covers 14 residues. V shed 0 bases, J shed 5 bases, and the junction held 3 bases outside the gene matches. The CDR3 DNA reads TGCAGTGCTAGAGAAGACAGGGGAAGAAACACCATATATTTT. It translates to CSAREDRGRNTIYF.

Only a few counts were recorded for this clonotype. V gene TRBV6-5 combines with J gene TRBJ2-7; unclear D gene. This CDR3 is built from 13 residues. V lost 4 bases to trimming and J lost 3 bases, with 10 bases between them. Germline V gene data show CDR1 as MNHEY and CDR2 as SVGAGI. The CDR3 reads CASSSGPHYEQYF. In DNA, the CDR3 is TGTGCCAGCAGTTCCGGTCCCCACTACGAGCAGTACTTC.

J is TRBJ1-1 and V is TRBV4-3; TRBD1 is a possible D gene (5 bases). Germline lookup yields CDR1 LGHNA and CDR2 YSLEER. The CDR3 sequence is 20 residues long. The V end lost 0 bases, the J end lost 1 base, and 24 bases lay between the germline ends. In DNA form, the CDR3 reads TGCGCCAGCAGCCAAGATTTGGGGCGGGGCCTAACTAGACGGAACACTGAAGCTTTCTTT. Its translation is CASSQDLGRGLTRRNTEAFF.

V gene TRBV7-6 combines with J gene TRBJ1-1; possibly TRBD1 for D (5 bases). Between the trimmed V and J ends, which lost 5 bases and 1 base, there was a span of 8 bases. Germline loops: CDR1 SGHVS, CDR2 FNYEAQ. There are 13 residues in the CDR3. The CDR3 DNA is TGTGCCAGCAGCAAACAGGAGAACACTGAAGCTTTCTTT. This sequence encodes CASSKQENTEAFF.

This clonotype was observed many times. The rearrangement links TRBV7-6 to TRBJ2-3; weak D call: TRBD2 (6 bases). V dropped 3 bases and J dropped 3 bases, with 28 bases sitting between them. Germline-derived CDR1 and CDR2 are SGHVS and FNYEAQ. CDR3 length: 20 residues. This CDR3 reads CASSFAMGVRGGGGTDTQYF. The CDR3 nucleotides read TGTGCCAGCAGCTTCGCAATGGGGGTCCGAGGCGGTGGGGGGACAGATACGCAGTATTTT.

The chain couples TRBV6-2 or TRBV6-3 to TRBJ1-5; D uncertain. V lost 6 bases, J lost 9 bases, and 12 bases lay in between. The germline V gene encodes CDR1 MNHEY and CDR2 SVGEGT. The CDR3 is 12 amino acids. Here the CDR3 DNA reads TGTGCCAGCAGCCCCCACGGCAGGCCCCAGCATTTT. This gives the protein CASSPHGRPQHF.

The chain is built from TRBV7-2 and TRBJ2-3; D call uncertain. Germline CDR1 is SGHTA and CDR2 is FQGNSA. CDR3 length: 13 residues. V was shortened by 4 bases and J by 5 bases, with 10 bases between the two germline ends. CDR3 protein: CASSSEVEDTQYF. As DNA, the CDR3 is TGTGCCAGCAGCTCCGAGGTGGAAGATACGCAGTATTTT. Based on the CDR3 plus reference TRBV7-2 and TRBJ2-3, the full variable domain is GAGVSQSPSNKVTEKGKDVELRCDPISGHTALYWYRQSLGQGLEFLIYFQGNSAPDKSGLPSDRFSAERTGGSVSTLTIQRTQQEDSAVYLCASSSEVEDTQYFGPGTRLTVL.

This clonotype was counted only a few times. V is TRBV7-2 and J is TRBJ1-1; 8 nucleotides match TRBD1. Per germline, CDR1 SGHTA and CDR2 FQGNSA. This CDR3 contains 14 residues. V trimming: 5 bases; J trimming: 0 bases; junction bases outside the gene matches: 2. CDR3 nucleotides: TGTGCCAGCAGCAAGGACAGGGTGAACACTGAAGCTTTCTTT. It encodes CASSKDRVNTEAFF.

This clonotype has a handful of counts. The chain recombines TRBV7-8 with TRBJ2-7; 8 bases fit TRBD2. This CDR3 region has 16 residues. Looked up from germline, CDR1 is SGHVS and CDR2 is FQNEAQ. V lost 5 bases to trimming and J lost 5 bases; unmatched junction nucleotides: 14. The CDR3 region has the DNA TGTGCCAGCAGCCCCACCTCCGGGGGGGGTTCGGACGAGCAGTACTTC. It is translated as CASSPTSGGGSDEQYF.

This clonotype was seen once. This chain links TRBV18 with TRBJ1-2; no firm D call. The CDR3 contains 14 residues. Per germline, CDR1 KGHSH and CDR2 LQKENI. With 0 bases removed from V and 2 bases from J, the gap between germline ends came to 7 bases. CDR3 region: CASSPPGPNYGYTF. In DNA, the CDR3 is TGTGCCAGCTCACCACCGGGCCCCAACTATGGCTACACCTTC. Filled out from reference TRBV18 and TRBJ1-2, the complete variable domain reads NAGVMQNPRHLVRRRGQEARLRCSPMKGHSHVYWYRQLPEEGLKFMVYLQKENIIDESGMPKERFSAEFPKEGPSILRIQQVVRGDSAAYFCASSPPGPNYGYTFGSGTRLTVV.

J is TRBJ1-1 and V is TRBV9; D not certain. The CDR3 spans 14 residues. Germline V gene lookup returns CDR1 SGDLS and CDR2 YYNGEE. Trimming removed 4 bases at V and 4 bases at J, with 14 bases between. The CDR3 nucleotides read TGTGCCAGCAGCCAGCCGGGATTGGGCACTGAAGCTTTCTTT. Amino acids: CASSQPGLGTEAFF.

This clonotype was seen only a few times. The rearrangement joins TRBV6-5 to TRBJ1-3, with D hard to call. V was trimmed by 2 bases and J by 0 bases, leaving 8 bases between them. Germline V gives CDR1 MNHEY, CDR2 SVGAGI. This CDR3 is 15 amino acids long. The DNA of the CDR3 is TGTGCCAGCAGTTACGGACGGATCTCTGGAAACACCATATATTTT. Its protein product is CASSYGRISGNTIYF.

This chain links TRBV6-1 with TRBJ2-5; 9 bases map to TRBD1. V lost 6 bases to trimming and J lost 4 bases; unmatched junction nucleotides: 9. Germline CDR1 and CDR2: MNHNS and SASEGT. The CDR3 runs to 15 residues. CDR3 amino acids: CASSPGTGPGETQYF. The CDR3 DNA reads TGTGCCAGCAGCCCCGGGACAGGGCCGGGAGAGACCCAGTACTTC.

The CDR3 coding sequence is TGTGCCAGCAGTGGAAGGACGGTGGTGGTAGAGACCCAGTACTTC. Translation: CASSGRTVVVETQYF. This chain joins TRBV6-8 and TRBJ2-5; unclear D gene. The CDR3 loop spans 15 amino acids. Trimming took 5 bases from V and 4 from J, leaving 17 bases between them. The germline CDR1 and CDR2 sequences are MNHGY and SAAAGT.

This clonotype was detected a few times. The V and J genes are TRBV4-1 and TRBJ2-2; D possibly corresponds to TRBD1 (5 bases). The CDR3 sequence is 16 residues long. From germline, CDR1 is MGHRA and CDR2 YSYEKL. V lost 1 base, J lost 2 bases, and 11 bases lay in between. This CDR3 reads CASSQGADTNTGELFF. CDR3 coding DNA: TGCGCCAGCAGCCAAGGCGCGGACACCAACACCGGGGAGCTGTTTTTT.

This clonotype appeared a few times. The chain is built from TRBV7-2 and TRBJ2-1, with D unresolved. Germline lookup yields CDR1 SGHTA and CDR2 FQGNSA. CDR3 length: 14 amino acids. V lost 1 base to trimming and J lost 3 bases, with 7 bases between them. CDR3 nucleotide sequence: TGTGCCAGCAGCTTAGATCGCTTCTACAATGAGCAGTTCTTC. Translation gives CASSLDRFYNEQFF.

This clonotype came up once. The chain couples TRBV11-3 to TRBJ1-2, with D tentatively TRBD1 (5 bases). This CDR3 has 14 residues. Germline V gene sequence: CDR1 SGHNT, CDR2 YENEEA. With 5 bases removed from V and 3 bases from J, the gap between germline ends came to 13 bases. The CDR3 loop is CASSTRVLDYGYTF. In DNA form, the CDR3 reads TGTGCCAGCAGCACCAGGGTGCTGGACTATGGCTACACCTTC.

This clonotype was recorded once. The V and J genes are TRBV27 and TRBJ1-4; D unresolved. V was cut by 5 bases and J by 7 bases, with 8 bases left in between. Germline V gene data show CDR1 as MNHEY and CDR2 as SMNVEV (reference sequence). CDR3 length: 12 amino acids. The CDR3 spells CASSTTFEKLFF. CDR3 nucleotide sequence: TGTGCCAGCAGTACCACGTTTGAAAAACTGTTTTTT.

This clonotype has just one count. The genes are TRBV6-6 and TRBJ1-6; D is ambiguous. The CDR3 consists of 12 residues. Germline V gene lookup returns CDR1 MNHNY and CDR2 SVGAGI (reference sequence). Trimming removed 5 bases at V and 8 bases at J, with 7 bases between. The CDR3 DNA follows: TGTGCCAGCAGTCGGAGGGATTCACCCCTCCACTTT. Protein: CASSRRDSPLHF.